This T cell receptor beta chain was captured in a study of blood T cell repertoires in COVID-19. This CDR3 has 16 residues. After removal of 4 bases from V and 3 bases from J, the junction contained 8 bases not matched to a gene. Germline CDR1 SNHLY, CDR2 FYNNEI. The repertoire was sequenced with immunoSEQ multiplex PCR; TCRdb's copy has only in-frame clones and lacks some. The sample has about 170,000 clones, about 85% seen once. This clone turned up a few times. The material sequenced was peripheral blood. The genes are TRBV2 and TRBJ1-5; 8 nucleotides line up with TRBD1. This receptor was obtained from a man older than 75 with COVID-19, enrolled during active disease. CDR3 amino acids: CASSAGGAGFNQPQHF. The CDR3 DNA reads TGTGCCAGCAGTGCAGGGGGCGCCGGCTTCAATCAGCCCCAGCATTTT.